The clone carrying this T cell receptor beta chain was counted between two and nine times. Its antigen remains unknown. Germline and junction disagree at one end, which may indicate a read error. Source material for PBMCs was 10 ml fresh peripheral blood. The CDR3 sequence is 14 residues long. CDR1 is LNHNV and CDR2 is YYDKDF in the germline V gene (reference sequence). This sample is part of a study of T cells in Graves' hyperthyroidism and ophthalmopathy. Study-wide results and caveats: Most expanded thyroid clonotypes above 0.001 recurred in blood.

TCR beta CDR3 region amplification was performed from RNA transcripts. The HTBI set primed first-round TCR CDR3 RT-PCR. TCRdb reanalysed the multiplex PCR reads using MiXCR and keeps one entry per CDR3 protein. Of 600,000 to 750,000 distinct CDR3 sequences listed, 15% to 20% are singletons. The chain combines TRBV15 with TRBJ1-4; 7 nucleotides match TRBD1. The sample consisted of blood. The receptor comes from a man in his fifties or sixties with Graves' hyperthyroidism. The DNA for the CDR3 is TGTGCCACCAACAGACAGGGACCTAATGAAAAACTGTTTTTT. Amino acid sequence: CATNRQGPNEKLFF.